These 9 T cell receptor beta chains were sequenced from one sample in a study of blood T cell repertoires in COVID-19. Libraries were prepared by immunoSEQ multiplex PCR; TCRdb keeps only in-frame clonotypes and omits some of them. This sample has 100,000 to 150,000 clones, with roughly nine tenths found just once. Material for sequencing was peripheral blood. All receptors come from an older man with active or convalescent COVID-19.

CDR3: CASSPPGLAGGSHEQYF. DNA of the CDR3: TGCGCCAGCAGCCCCCCGGGACTAGCGGGAGGGAGCCACGAGCAGTACTTC. The chain links TRBV5-1 to TRBJ2-7, with 16 bases identical to TRBD2. The V gene's germline CDR1 is SGHRS and CDR2 YFSETQ. V was clipped by 4 bases and J by 5 bases; unmatched bases: 9. The CDR3 is 17 residues long.

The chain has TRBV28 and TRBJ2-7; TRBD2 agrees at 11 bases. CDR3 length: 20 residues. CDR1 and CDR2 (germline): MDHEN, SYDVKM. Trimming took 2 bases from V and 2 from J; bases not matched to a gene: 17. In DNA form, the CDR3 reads TGTGCCAGCAGTTTAAGTTTGGCGGACAGAGGGACTAGCGGTACCTACGAGCAGTACTTC. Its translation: CASSLSLADRGTSGTYEQYF.

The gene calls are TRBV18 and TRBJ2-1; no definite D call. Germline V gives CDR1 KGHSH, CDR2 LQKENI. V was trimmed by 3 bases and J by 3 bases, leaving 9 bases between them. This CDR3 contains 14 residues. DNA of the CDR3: TGTGCCAGCTCACCCGGCCAGGTCTACAATGAGCAGTTCTTC. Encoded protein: CASSPGQVYNEQFF.

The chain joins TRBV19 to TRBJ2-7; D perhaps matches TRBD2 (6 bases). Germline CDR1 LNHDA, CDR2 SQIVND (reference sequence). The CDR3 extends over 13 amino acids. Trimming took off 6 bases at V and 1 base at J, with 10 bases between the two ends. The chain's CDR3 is CASRGGLSYEQYF. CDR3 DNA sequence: TGTGCCAGTAGGGGAGGACTGTCCTACGAGCAGTACTTC.

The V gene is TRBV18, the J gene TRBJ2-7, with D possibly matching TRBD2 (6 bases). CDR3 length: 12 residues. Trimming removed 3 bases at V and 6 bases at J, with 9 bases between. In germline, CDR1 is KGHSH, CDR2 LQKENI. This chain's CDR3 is CASSPPGGEQYF. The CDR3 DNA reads TGTGCCAGCTCACCCCCCGGGGGCGAGCAGTACTTC.

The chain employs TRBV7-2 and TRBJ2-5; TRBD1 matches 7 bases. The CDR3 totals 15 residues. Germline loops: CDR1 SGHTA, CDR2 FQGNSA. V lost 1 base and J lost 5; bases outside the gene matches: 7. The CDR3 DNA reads TGTGCCAGCAGCTTAGGATATAGCAGGGGGGAGACCCAGTACTTC. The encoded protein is CASSLGYSRGETQYF.

DNA of the CDR3: TGTGCCATCAATAGGGGGACTAATGAAAAACTGTTTTTT. Translation: CAINRGTNEKLFF. The rearrangement uses TRBV2 and TRBJ1-4; tentatively, D is TRBD1 (6 bases). Trimming took off 10 bases at V and 2 bases at J, with 11 bases between the two ends. Germline V gene lookup returns CDR1 SNHLY and CDR2 FYNNEI. This CDR3 region has 13 residues.

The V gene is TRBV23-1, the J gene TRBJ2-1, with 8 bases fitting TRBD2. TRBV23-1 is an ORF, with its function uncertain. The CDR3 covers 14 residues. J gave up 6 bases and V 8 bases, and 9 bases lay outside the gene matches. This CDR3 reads CASPRREAGNEQFF. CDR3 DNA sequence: TGCGCCAGCCCTAGGCGGGAGGCGGGCAATGAGCAGTTCTTC.

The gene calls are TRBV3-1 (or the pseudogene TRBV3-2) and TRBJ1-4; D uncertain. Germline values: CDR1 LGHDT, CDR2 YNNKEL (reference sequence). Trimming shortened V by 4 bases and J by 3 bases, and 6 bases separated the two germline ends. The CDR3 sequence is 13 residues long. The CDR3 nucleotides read TGTGCCAGCAGCCTCCGGGCTAATGAAAAACTGTTTTTT. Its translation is CASSLRANEKLFF.